The subject of this entry is one TCR beta chain. Between the trimmed V and J ends, which lost 7 bases and 5 bases, there was a span of 12 bases. The germline V gene has CDR1 LNHDA and CDR2 SQIVND (reference sequence). This CDR3 spans 13 amino acids. This entry belongs to a study of blood T cell repertoires in COVID-19. Method: immunoSEQ multiplex PCR; TCRdb's copy keeps in-frame clones and lacks some. This table has approximately 160,000 clones, about four fifths appearing once. Specimen: PBMCs or T cells enriched from blood (not recorded which). The receptor comes from a woman between 45 and 60 years old in a cohort exposed to, infected with or recovered from COVID-19 (not recorded which). The V call is TRBV19, the J call TRBJ2-1; the D gene is possibly TRBD1 (5 bases). The CDR3 DNA sequence: TGTGCCAGTATGGGGCGGACGAACAATGAGCAGTTCTTC. This sequence encodes CASMGRTNNEQFF.